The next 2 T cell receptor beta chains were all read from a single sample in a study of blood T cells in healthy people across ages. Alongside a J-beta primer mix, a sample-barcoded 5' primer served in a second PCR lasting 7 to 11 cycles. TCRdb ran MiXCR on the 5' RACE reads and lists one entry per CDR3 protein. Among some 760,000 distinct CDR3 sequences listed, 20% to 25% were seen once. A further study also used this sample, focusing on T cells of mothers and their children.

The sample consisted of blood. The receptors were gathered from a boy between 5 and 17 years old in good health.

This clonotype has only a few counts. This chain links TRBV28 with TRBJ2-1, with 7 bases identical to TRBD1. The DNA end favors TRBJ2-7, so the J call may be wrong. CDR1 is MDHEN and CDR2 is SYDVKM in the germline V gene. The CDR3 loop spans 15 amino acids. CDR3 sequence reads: CASSLPGTASYEQYF. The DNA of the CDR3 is TGTGCCAGCAGTTTACCCGGGACAGCCTCCTACGAGCAGTACTTC.

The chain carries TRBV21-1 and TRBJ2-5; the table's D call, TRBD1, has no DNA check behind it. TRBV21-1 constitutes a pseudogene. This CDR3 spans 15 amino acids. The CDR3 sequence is CASSNLDRRKETQYF. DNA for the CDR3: TGTGCCAGCAGCAACCTGGACAGGCGAAAAGAGACCCAGTACTTC.